The 9 T cell receptor beta chains listed next were all sequenced from one sample in a study of cytomegalovirus exposure and HLA in healthy donors. Use of 60 Vbeta and 13 Jbeta primers characterized the PCR. Assay: immunoSEQ multiplex PCR; the TCRdb copy retains only in-frame clones and omits some. The data show about 140,000 clones, about 84% seen once. Sequencing input: PBMCs. The receptors were sampled from a man aged 45-65 years in good health and CMV-seronegative.

The chain couples TRBV5-5 to TRBJ2-7; D gene uncertain. V gave up 4 bases and J gave up 0 bases, with 11 bases separating them. The CDR3 totals 14 residues. Germline loops: CDR1 SGHKS, CDR2 YYEKEE (reference sequence). The CDR3 sequence is CASSPWSSSYEQYF. The CDR3 DNA follows: TGTGCCAGCAGCCCCTGGTCGAGCTCCTACGAGCAGTACTTC.

This clone was observed a handful of times. The gene calls are TRBV7-9 and TRBJ2-7; perhaps TRBD1 as D (8 bases). The V gene's germline CDR1 is SEHNR and CDR2 FQNEAQ (reference sequence). V lost 5 bases to trimming and J lost 9 bases, with 26 bases between them. The CDR3 runs 16 residues. The CDR3 protein is CASSPPGGDRLSVQYF. The CDR3 region has the DNA TGTGCCAGCAGCCCACCAGGGGGGGACAGGTTAAGTGTGCAGTACTTC.

This clone was observed a few times. The chain combines TRBV5-4 with TRBJ2-7; TRBD1 agrees at 9 bases. This CDR3 spans 14 amino acids. The trim removed 2 bases at V and 1 base at J, leaving 1 base unmatched. Germline-derived CDR1 and CDR2 are SGHNT and YYREEE (reference sequence). CDR3 region: CASSFGTGSYEQYF. Written as DNA, the CDR3 is TGTGCCAGCAGCTTCGGGACAGGGTCCTACGAGCAGTACTTC.

This sequence joins TRBV19 and TRBJ2-5; the match to TRBD2 covers 7 bases. This CDR3 has 14 amino acids. The trim removed 7 bases at V and 5 bases at J, leaving 10 bases unmatched. Looked up from germline, CDR1 is LNHDA and CDR2 is SQIVND (reference sequence). The CDR3 loop reads CASKGPLARETQYF. The CDR3 nucleotides are TGTGCCAGTAAGGGTCCACTAGCGAGGGAGACCCAGTACTTC. Drawing the rest from reference TRBV19 and TRBJ2-5, the complete variable domain is DGGITQSPKYLFRKEGQNVTLSCEQNLNHDAMYWYRQDPGQGLRLIYYSQIVNDFQKGDIAEGYSVSREKKESFPLTVTSAQKNPTAFYLCASKGPLARETQYFGPGTRLLVL.

The chain is built from TRBV6-1 and TRBJ1-1; possible D gene TRBD1, 6 bases. V shed 0 bases and J shed 0 bases, with 17 bases lying between them. Germline-derived CDR1 and CDR2 are MNHNS and SASEGT. The CDR3 sequence is 18 residues long. The CDR3 nucleotides are TGTGCCAGCAGTGAAGCGGTTGGGGGTGGGACAATGAACACTGAAGCTTTCTTT. Encoded protein: CASSEAVGGGTMNTEAFF.

The chain couples TRBV6-6 to TRBJ1-3; D is ambiguous. This CDR3 has 15 residues. CDR1 is MNHNY and CDR2 is SVGAGI in the germline V gene (reference sequence). The ends were cut back, 3 bases at V and 0 bases at J, with 9 bases in the middle. CDR3 residues: CASSYSGISGNTIYF. CDR3 nucleotides: TGTGCCAGCAGTTATAGTGGTATCTCTGGAAACACCATATATTTT.

The CDR3 loop reads CASSSRDTEAFF. CDR3 bases: TGTGCCAGCAGTTCCAGGGACACTGAAGCTTTCTTT. The genes are TRBV6-1 and TRBJ1-1; TRBD1 is a possible D gene (5 bases). The CDR3 is 12 residues long. Deletions cut 5 bases from V and 3 bases from J, with 7 bases between. Germline assignment: CDR1 MNHNS and CDR2 SASEGT.

The chain joins TRBV28 to TRBJ1-6; 8 bases line up with TRBD1. Germline CDR1 reads MDHEN; CDR2 reads SYDVKM. This CDR3 spans 19 amino acids. The V segment lost 3 bases and the J segment 1 base; nucleotides outside the gene matches: 11. The DNA for the CDR3 is TGTGCCAGCAGTTTCCTCAAGGGGCAGGGGGCTTCCTATAATTCACCCCTCCACTTT. It codes for CASSFLKGQGASYNSPLHF.

The CDR3 protein is CASSDIMNTEAFF. The CDR3 region has the DNA TGTGCCAGCAGCGACATTATGAACACTGAAGCTTTCTTT. This chain joins TRBV9 and TRBJ1-1; D remains ambiguous. Germline V gene lookup returns CDR1 SGDLS and CDR2 YYNGEE. The V end was cut by 3 bases, the J end by 0 bases, with 6 bases between. CDR3 length: 13 amino acids.